The 32 T cell receptor beta chains below come from one sample, sequenced in a study of T cell changes during pregnancy in multiple sclerosis. TCRdb keeps only in-frame clones here, not all; method: immunoSEQ multiplex PCR. The sample includes some 77,000 clones, more than 80% seen only once; the top ten take roughly 2%. The sample here was peripheral blood, taken in the second trimester of pregnancy. These receptors came from a female donor in good health, enrolled as a control in a pregnancy study.

The V and J genes are TRBV5-1 and TRBJ2-6; tentatively, D is TRBD2 (6 bases). Trimming shortened V by 4 bases and J by 0 bases, and 11 bases separated the two germline ends. CDR3 length: 16 amino acids. Germline V lookup: CDR1 SGHRS, CDR2 YFSETQ. CDR3 nucleotides: TGCGCCAGCAGCGTGGACGGGAGCTCTGGGGCCAACGTCCTGACTTTC. The encoded protein is CASSVDGSSGANVLTF.

The chain employs TRBV6-5 and TRBJ1-2; no firm D call. This CDR3 comprises 14 residues. V dropped 6 bases and J dropped 10 bases, with 21 bases sitting between them. CDR1 is MNHEY, CDR2 SVGAGI, per germline. CDR3 sequence: CASSLDINVRIYTF. The CDR3 DNA reads as TGTGCCAGCAGCCTCGACATTAATGTCCGCATCTACACCTTC.

The CDR3 DNA reads TGCGCCAGCAGCCAAGAGACAGGCCTCATGAACACTGAAGCTTTCTTT. Protein: CASSQETGLMNTEAFF. The chain uses TRBV4-3 and TRBJ1-1, with D tentatively TRBD1 (6 bases). V was cut by 0 bases and J by 0 bases, with 11 bases left in between. This CDR3 has 16 residues. Germline-derived CDR1 and CDR2 are LGHNA and YSLEER.

The rearrangement links TRBV4-3 to TRBJ1-6, with D possibly TRBD1 on 6 matching bases. The CDR3 covers 19 residues. Germline CDR1 LGHNA, CDR2 YSLEER. Trimming took off 0 bases at V and 3 bases at J, with 18 bases between the two ends. This chain's CDR3 is CASSQDRFRGHRYNSPLHF. The CDR3 coding sequence is TGCGCCAGCAGCCAAGATAGATTTAGGGGACACCGCTATAATTCACCCCTCCACTTT.

J is TRBJ2-7 and V is TRBV29-1; 7 bases are shared with TRBD2. CDR1 SQVTM and CDR2 ANQGSEA come from the germline V gene. J gave up 2 bases and V 7 bases, and 11 bases lay outside the gene matches. The CDR3 spans 14 residues. CDR3 in DNA: TGCAGCGGGGGGGGGATGGCAGGAGCCTACGAGCAGTACTTC. Its translation is CSGGGMAGAYEQYF.

The table lists this clone with a count of one. This chain joins TRBV5-4 and TRBJ2-3; D may be TRBD1 (6 bases). This CDR3 has 15 residues. From germline, CDR1 is SGHNT and CDR2 YYREEE (reference sequence). The germline V and J ends were trimmed by 4 bases and 3 bases, with 15 bases remaining between them. CDR3 in DNA: TGTGCCAGCAGCCGTGGGGGCATTGGGACAGATACGCAGTATTTT. Protein: CASSRGGIGTDTQYF.

This clone was counted once. The J gene is TRBJ2-1, the V gene TRBV5-4, with TRBD1 matching over 8 bases. The V segment lost 3 bases and the J segment 9 bases; nucleotides outside the gene matches: 8. Per the germline V gene, CDR1 is SGHNT and CDR2 is YYREEE (reference sequence). There are 14 residues in the CDR3. The CDR3 here is CASSSPTGAAEQFF. The CDR3 region has the DNA TGTGCCAGCAGCTCGCCGACAGGGGCCGCTGAGCAGTTCTTC.

This rearrangement joins TRBV20-1 to TRBJ2-5; D unclear. Germline V gene lookup returns CDR1 DFQATT and CDR2 SNEGSKA (reference sequence). CDR3 length equals 11 residues. The V end was cut by 5 bases, the J end by 5 bases, with 9 bases between. The CDR3 reads CSAPELETQYF. The CDR3 DNA follows: TGCAGTGCTCCCGAACTGGAGACCCAGTACTTC.

The gene calls are TRBV28 and TRBJ2-7, with D perhaps matching TRBD2 (6 bases). Germline CDR1 reads MDHEN; CDR2 reads SYDVKM. V lost 8 bases and J lost 0, with 17 bases in between. The CDR3 length is 15 residues. CDR3 in amino acids: CASVRAGLGSYEQYF. CDR3 nucleotide sequence: TGTGCCAGCGTCCGGGCGGGACTGGGCTCCTACGAGCAGTACTTC.

The V call is TRBV7-3, the J call TRBJ2-1; weak D call: TRBD2 (5 bases). Between the trimmed V and J ends, which lost 2 bases and 2 bases, there was a span of 13 bases. Germline CDR1 is SGHTA and CDR2 is FQGTGA. The CDR3 runs to 16 residues. CDR3 residues: CASSLGVTGTYNEQFF. In DNA form, the CDR3 reads TGTGCCAGCAGCTTAGGGGTGACGGGGACCTACAATGAGCAGTTCTTC.

CDR3 amino acids: CASSVDKNTEAFF. CDR3 coding DNA: TGTGCCAGCAGCGTAGACAAGAACACTGAAGCTTTCTTT. This chain uses TRBV9 with TRBJ1-1; D call uncertain. The V gene lost 0 bases and the J gene lost 1 base, with 4 bases spanning the gap. CDR1 is SGDLS, CDR2 YYNGEE, per germline. The CDR3 sequence is 13 residues long.

V is TRBV4-3 and J is TRBJ1-1, with D uncertain. This CDR3 region has 15 residues. V lost 0 bases, J lost 5 bases, and 13 bases lay in between. Germline V gene data show CDR1 as LGHNA and CDR2 as YSLEER. This chain's CDR3 is CASSQDLRDMTEAFF. CDR3 in DNA: TGCGCCAGCAGCCAAGATTTGAGGGATATGACTGAAGCTTTCTTT.

The gene calls are TRBV7-2 and TRBJ1-2; 9 bases match TRBD1. Germline CDR1 and CDR2: SGHTA and FQGNSA. The CDR3 totals 14 residues. V was clipped by 5 bases and J by 8 bases; unmatched bases: 9. CDR3 sequence reads: CASSTRQGVAGYTF. As DNA, the CDR3 is TGTGCCAGCAGCACCCGACAGGGGGTTGCAGGCTACACCTTC.

The V and J genes are TRBV18 and TRBJ1-2, with 7 bases fitting TRBD1. The J segment lost 4 bases and the V segment lost 8 bases, leaving 10 bases of the junction unmatched. From germline, CDR1 is KGHSH and CDR2 LQKENI. This CDR3 region has 14 residues. This CDR3 is CASTPRQGSYGYTF. The CDR3 region has the DNA TGTGCCAGCACCCCCAGACAGGGAAGCTATGGCTACACCTTC.

Here the CDR3 DNA reads TGTGCCAGCAGCTCAGTTAGGAGGTCAGCTAACTATGGCTACACCTTC. Amino acids: CASSSVRRSANYGYTF. The V gene is TRBV7-2, the J gene TRBJ1-2; D gene uncertain. Germline lookup yields CDR1 SGHTA and CDR2 FQGNSA. The CDR3 has 16 residues. The V end was cut by 4 bases, the J end by 0 bases, with 15 bases between. Filled out from reference TRBV7-2 and TRBJ1-2, the complete variable domain reads GAGVSQSPSNKVTEKGKDVELRCDPISGHTALYWYRQSLGQGLEFLIYFQGNSAPDKSGLPSDRFSAERTGGSVSTLTIQRTQQEDSAVYLCASSSVRRSANYGYTFGSGTRLTVV.

The chain recombines TRBV6-5 with TRBJ1-2; 7 nucleotides match TRBD1. The V gene's germline CDR1 is MNHEY and CDR2 SVGAGI. This CDR3 comprises 15 residues. Losses at the gene ends were 6 bases for V and 5 bases for J; bases not matched to a gene: 12. The CDR3 reads CASSQEGGLSYGYTF. CDR3 bases: TGTGCCAGCAGCCAGGAAGGGGGCTTGAGTTATGGCTACACCTTC.

This rearrangement joins TRBV10-2 to TRBJ1-5; D gene unclear. From germline, CDR1 is WSHSY and CDR2 SAAADI. The CDR3 covers 15 residues. V was trimmed by 0 bases and J by 3 bases, leaving 9 bases between them. The CDR3 is CASSESRIVNQPQHF. The CDR3 nucleotides read TGCGCCAGCAGTGAGTCTCGTATCGTCAATCAGCCCCAGCATTTT.

The V gene is TRBV28, the J gene TRBJ2-4; weak D call: TRBD1 (6 bases). The CDR3 loop spans 14 amino acids. V dropped 5 bases and J dropped 9 bases, with 17 bases sitting between them. CDR1 MDHEN and CDR2 SYDVKM come from the germline V gene. The CDR3 sequence is CASSVKGGRGIQYF. The CDR3, as DNA: TGTGCCAGCAGTGTAAAAGGGGGTCGTGGCATTCAGTACTTC.

V is TRBV5-1 and J is TRBJ2-6, with D unresolved. The CDR3 is 18 amino acids. The germline gives CDR1 SGHRS, CDR2 YFSETQ. V was trimmed by 9 bases and J by 0 bases, leaving 22 bases between them. CDR3 sequence (DNA): TGCGCCACCACGGCCGGGTCAGAGGCGATCTCTGGGGCCAACGTCCTGACTTTC. This codes for CATTAGSEAISGANVLTF.

The chain is built from TRBV11-3 and TRBJ2-7; a possible D gene is TRBD1 (6 bases). Trimming removed 1 base from V and 2 bases from J, with 12 bases in between. The CDR3 contains 15 residues. Germline V lookup: CDR1 SGHNT, CDR2 YENEEA. The chain's CDR3 is CASSLATGSPYEQYF. In nucleotides, the CDR3 is TGTGCCAGCAGCTTAGCGACAGGCTCGCCCTACGAGCAGTACTTC.

The chain uses TRBV30 and TRBJ2-6, with 8 bases fitting TRBD1. CDR3 length equals 18 residues. The V gene's germline CDR1 is GTSNPN and CDR2 SVGIG (reference sequence). Trimming at V came to 5 bases and at J to 0 bases, leaving 12 bases not matched to a gene. Here the CDR3 reads CAWGGQVILTSGANVLTF. Written as DNA, the CDR3 is TGTGCCTGGGGGGGACAGGTAATACTTACCTCTGGGGCCAACGTCCTGACTTTC.

V gene TRBV19 combines with J gene TRBJ1-5; D is unresolved. V lost 3 bases, J lost 3 bases, and 9 bases lay in between. Germline CDR1 LNHDA, CDR2 SQIVND (reference sequence). The CDR3 has 14 amino acids. The CDR3 region is CASSMRQINQPQHF. The CDR3, as DNA: TGTGCCAGTAGTATGCGGCAGATCAATCAGCCCCAGCATTTT.

This chain connects TRBV25-1 to TRBJ2-3, with TRBD1 matching 8 bases. The CDR3 totals 16 residues. V shed 0 bases and J 6 bases; nucleotides not matched to a gene: 8. Germline V CDR1 and CDR2: MGHDK, SYGVNS. The CDR3: CASSEYGTGSGDTQYF. CDR3 coding DNA: TGTGCCAGCAGTGAATATGGGACAGGCTCGGGTGATACGCAGTATTTT. Together with reference TRBV25-1 and TRBJ2-3, the CDR3 gives the full variable domain: EADIYQTPRYLVIGTGKKITLECSQTMGHDKMYWYQQDPGMELHLIHYSYGVNSTEKGDLSSESTVSRIRTEHFPLTLESARPSHTSQYLCASSEYGTGSGDTQYFGPGTRLTVL.

The J gene is TRBJ1-2, the V gene TRBV4-2; D unresolved. V was clipped by 1 base and J by 0 bases, with 12 bases between them. Looked up from germline, CDR1 is LGHNA and CDR2 is YNFKEQ. The CDR3 is made up of 16 amino acids. The CDR3: CASSQVARNPNYGYTF. CDR3 nucleotides: TGTGCCAGCAGCCAAGTGGCCAGGAACCCTAACTATGGCTACACCTTC.

The CDR3 nucleotides are TGTGCCAGCAGCTCCTACACAGATACGCAGTATTTT. Translating it yields CASSSYTDTQYF. V and J are TRBV5-6 and TRBJ2-3; D is uncertain. There are 12 residues in the CDR3. V shed 3 bases and J shed 2 bases, with 4 bases lying between them. Germline CDR1 and CDR2: SGHDT and YYEEEE.

This chain joins TRBV6-1 and TRBJ1-2; no definite D call. V was clipped by 10 bases and J by 6 bases, with 12 bases between them. The CDR3 length is 11 residues. Germline CDR1 is MNHNS and CDR2 is SASEGT. CDR3 DNA sequence: TGTGCCACCGGACCAGCGGATGGCTACACCTTC. It yields the protein CATGPADGYTF.

V is TRBV7-2 and J is TRBJ1-2; D unclear. CDR3 length: 16 residues. V was clipped by 2 bases and J by 2 bases, with 15 bases between them. Looked up from germline, CDR1 is SGHTA and CDR2 is FQGNSA. CDR3 in amino acids: CASSLREGGGNYGYTF. CDR3 nucleotide sequence: TGTGCCAGCAGCTTACGGGAGGGCGGAGGGAACTATGGCTACACCTTC.

The CDR3 protein is CASSPGTGGNEQFF. The CDR3, as DNA: TGTGCCAGCAGTCCCGGGACTGGGGGAAATGAGCAGTTCTTC. V usage is TRBV6-5 and J usage is TRBJ2-1; D is perhaps TRBD2 (6 bases). CDR3 length: 14 residues. Per germline, CDR1 MNHEY and CDR2 SVGAGI. The V gene lost 5 bases and the J gene lost 7 bases, with 15 bases spanning the gap.

This sequence joins TRBV6-6 and TRBJ2-2; 7 bases match TRBD1. The trim removed 0 bases at V and 6 bases at J, leaving 7 bases unmatched. The germline gives CDR1 MNHNY, CDR2 SVGAGI (reference sequence). CDR3 length: 16 amino acids. This CDR3 is CASSYSLAGGPGELFF. CDR3 sequence (DNA): TGTGCCAGCAGTTACTCTCTGGCAGGGGGACCCGGGGAGCTGTTTTTT.

V is TRBV7-8 and J is TRBJ2-7; a weak D match, TRBD1 (5 bases). V was shortened by 9 bases and J by 2 bases, with 23 bases between the two germline ends. CDR3 length: 16 amino acids. Germline assignment: CDR1 SGHVS and CDR2 FQNEAQ. The DNA of the CDR3 is TGTGCCAGGGCAGGGTTTCATACAGGTCCTACCTACGAGCAGTACTTC. Its protein is CARAGFHTGPTYEQYF. Full variable domain (remainder filled in from reference TRBV7-8 and TRBJ2-7): GAGVSQSPRYKVAKRGQDVALRCDPISGHVSLFWYQQALGQGPEFLTYFQNEAQLDKSGLPSDRFFAERPEGSVSTLKIQRTQQEDSAVYLCARAGFHTGPTYEQYFGPGTRLTVT.

This chain's CDR3 is CASSVAAGANTGELFF. The CDR3 DNA is TGTGCCAGCAGCGTAGCCGCGGGGGCGAACACCGGGGAGCTGTTTTTT. The rearrangement joins TRBV9 to TRBJ2-2; TRBD2 matches at 7 bases. The CDR3 length is 16 residues. Germline V gene data show CDR1 as SGDLS and CDR2 as YYNGEE. After removal of 0 bases from V and 0 bases from J, the junction contained 2 bases not matched to a gene.

The chain has TRBV5-1 and TRBJ2-5, with 7 bases aligning to TRBD1. The germline CDR1 and CDR2 sequences are SGHRS and YFSETQ. J lost 3 bases, V lost 0 bases, and 5 bases had no gene match. The CDR3 is 15 residues long. The CDR3 DNA sequence: TGCGCCAGCAGCTTGGTCGGACAGGTAGAAGAGACCCAGTACTTC. It encodes CASSLVGQVEETQYF.